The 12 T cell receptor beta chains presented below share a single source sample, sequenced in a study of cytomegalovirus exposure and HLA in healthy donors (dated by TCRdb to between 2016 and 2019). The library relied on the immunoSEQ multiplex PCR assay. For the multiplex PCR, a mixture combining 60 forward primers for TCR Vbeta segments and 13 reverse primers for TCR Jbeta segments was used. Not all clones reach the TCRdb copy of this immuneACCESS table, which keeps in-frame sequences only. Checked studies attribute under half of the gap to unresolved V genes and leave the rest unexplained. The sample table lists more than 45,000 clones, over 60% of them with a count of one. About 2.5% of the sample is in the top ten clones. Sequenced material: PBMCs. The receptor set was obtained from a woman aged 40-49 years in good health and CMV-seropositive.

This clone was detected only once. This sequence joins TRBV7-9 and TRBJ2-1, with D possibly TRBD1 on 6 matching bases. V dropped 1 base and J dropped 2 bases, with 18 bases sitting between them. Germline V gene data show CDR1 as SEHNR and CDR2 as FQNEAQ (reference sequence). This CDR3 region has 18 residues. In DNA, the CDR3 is TGTGCCAGCAGCTTAGAAATCCGGGACATAAGACCCTACAATGAGCAGTTCTTC. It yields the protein CASSLEIRDIRPYNEQFF.

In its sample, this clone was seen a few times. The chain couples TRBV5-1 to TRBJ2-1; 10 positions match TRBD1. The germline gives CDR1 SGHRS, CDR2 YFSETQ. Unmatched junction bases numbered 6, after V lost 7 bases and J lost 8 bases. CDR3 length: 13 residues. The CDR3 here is CASGTGDKDEQFF. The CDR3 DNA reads TGCGCCAGCGGGACAGGGGATAAAGATGAGCAGTTCTTC. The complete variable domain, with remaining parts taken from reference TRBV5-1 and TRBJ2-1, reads KAGVTQTPRYLIKTRGQQVTLSCSPISGHRSVSWYQQTPGQGLQFLFEYFSETQRNKGNFPGRFSGRQFSNSRSEMNVSTLELGDSALYLCASGTGDKDEQFFGPGTRLTVL.

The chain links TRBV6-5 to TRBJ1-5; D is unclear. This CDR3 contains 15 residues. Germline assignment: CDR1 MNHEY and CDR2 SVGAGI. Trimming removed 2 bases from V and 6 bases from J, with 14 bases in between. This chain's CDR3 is CASSYGPTVGQPQHF. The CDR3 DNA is TGTGCCAGCAGTTACGGCCCCACAGTAGGTCAGCCCCAGCATTTT.

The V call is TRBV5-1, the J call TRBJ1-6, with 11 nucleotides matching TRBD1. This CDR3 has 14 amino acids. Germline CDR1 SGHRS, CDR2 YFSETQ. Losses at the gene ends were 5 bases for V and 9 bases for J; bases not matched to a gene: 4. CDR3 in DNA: TGCGCCAGCAGGGGGGGACAGGGGGGTTCACCCCTCCACTTT. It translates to CASRGGQGGSPLHF.

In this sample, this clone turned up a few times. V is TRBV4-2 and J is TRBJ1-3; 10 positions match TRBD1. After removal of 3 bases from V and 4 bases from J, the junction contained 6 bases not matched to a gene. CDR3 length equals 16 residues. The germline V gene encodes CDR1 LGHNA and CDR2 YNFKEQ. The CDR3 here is CASSQGTGAYGNTIYF. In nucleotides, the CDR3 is TGTGCCAGCAGCCAGGGGACAGGGGCTTACGGAAACACCATATATTTT.

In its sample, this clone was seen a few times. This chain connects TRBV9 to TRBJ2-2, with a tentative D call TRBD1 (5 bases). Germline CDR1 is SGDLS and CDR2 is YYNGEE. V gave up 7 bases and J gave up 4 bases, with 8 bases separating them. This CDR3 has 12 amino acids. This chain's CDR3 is CASQGSTGELFF. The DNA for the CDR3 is TGTGCCAGCCAGGGAAGCACCGGGGAGCTGTTTTTT.

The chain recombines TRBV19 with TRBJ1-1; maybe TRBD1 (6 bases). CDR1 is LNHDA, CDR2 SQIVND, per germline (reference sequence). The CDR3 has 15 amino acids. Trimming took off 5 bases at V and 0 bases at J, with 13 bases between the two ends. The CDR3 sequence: CASSGRTVLNTEAFF. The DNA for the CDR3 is TGTGCCAGTAGTGGCCGGACAGTTCTGAACACTGAAGCTTTCTTT.

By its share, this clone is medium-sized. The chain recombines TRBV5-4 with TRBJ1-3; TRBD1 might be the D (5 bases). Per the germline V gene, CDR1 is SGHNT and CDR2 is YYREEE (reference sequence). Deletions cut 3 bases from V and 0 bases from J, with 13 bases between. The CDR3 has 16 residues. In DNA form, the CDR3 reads TGTGCCAGCAGCTCGCCCGGACAACCCTCTGGAAACACCATATATTTT. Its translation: CASSSPGQPSGNTIYF.

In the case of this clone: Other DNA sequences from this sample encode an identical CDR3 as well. Here the CDR3 reads CASSLTREETQYF. DNA for the CDR3: TGTGCCAGCAGCCTCACAAGGGAGGAGACCCAGTACTTC. The chain joins TRBV9 to TRBJ2-5; D might be TRBD2 (5 bases). Per germline, CDR1 SGDLS and CDR2 YYNGEE. With 4 bases removed from V and 5 bases from J, the gap between germline ends came to 12 bases. This CDR3 is built from 13 residues. Variable domain in full (rest from reference TRBV9 and TRBJ2-5): DSGVTQTPKHLITATGQRVTLRCSPRSGDLSVYWYQQSLDQGLQFLIQYYNGEERAKGNILERFSAQQFPDLHSELNLSSLELGDSALYFCASSLTREETQYFGPGTRLLVL.

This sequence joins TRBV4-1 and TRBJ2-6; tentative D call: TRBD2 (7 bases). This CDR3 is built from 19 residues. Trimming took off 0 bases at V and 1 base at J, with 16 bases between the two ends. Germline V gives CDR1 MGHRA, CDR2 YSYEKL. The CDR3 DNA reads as TGCGCCAGCAGCCAAGATAGGGCGGGGGCCTCTTCTGGGGCCAACGTCCTGACTTTC. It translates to CASSQDRAGASSGANVLTF.

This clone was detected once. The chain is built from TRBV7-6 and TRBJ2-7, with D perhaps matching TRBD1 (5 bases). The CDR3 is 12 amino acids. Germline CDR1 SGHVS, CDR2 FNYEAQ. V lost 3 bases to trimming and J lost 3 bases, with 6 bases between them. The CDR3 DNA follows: TGTGCCAGCAGCTTCGACAGCTACGAGCAGTACTTC. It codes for CASSFDSYEQYF.

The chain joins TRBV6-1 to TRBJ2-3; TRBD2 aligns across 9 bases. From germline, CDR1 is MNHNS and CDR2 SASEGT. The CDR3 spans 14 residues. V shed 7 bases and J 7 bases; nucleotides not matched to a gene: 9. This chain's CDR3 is CASKSSGAWNTQYF. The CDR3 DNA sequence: TGTGCCAGCAAATCTAGCGGGGCCTGGAATACGCAGTATTTT.